These 15 T cell receptor beta chains originate from one sample sequenced in a study of T-cell reconstitution after alpha-beta-depleted transplantation in children. Study-wide findings and caveats: It was reported that alpha-beta T cells came from several hundred expanded graft clones (about two months after transplant).

Library preparation (for TCRbeta) was performed with unique molecular identifiers. TCRdb re-called the PCR reads through MiXCR, storing one row per CDR3 protein. The table shows 30,000 or so distinct CDR3 sequences, with 5.5% to 8% occurring only once. No antigen has been identified for these receptors. Material: peripheral blood, obtained 60 days after TCRalphabeta/CD19-depleted stem cell transplant. The receptors originated from a child less than two years old who had a stem cell transplant for acute myeloid leukemia, so the T cells may come from the graft donor.

This clonotype was recorded many times. The chain combines TRBV6-5 with TRBJ2-2; D may be TRBD1 or TRBD2 (7 bases each). Germline CDR1 is MNHEY and CDR2 is SVGAGI. This CDR3 spans 16 amino acids. V was pared by 0 bases and J by 4 bases, with 12 bases between. CDR3 amino acids: CASSYSPGGGTGELFF. In nucleotides, the CDR3 is TGTGCCAGCAGTTACTCCCCAGGGGGGGGCACCGGGGAGCTGTTTTTT.

This clonotype appeared a few times. The J gene is TRBJ1-2, the V gene TRBV30; tentative D call: TRBD1 (5 bases). CDR3 length: 11 amino acids. Germline V gives CDR1 GTSNPN, CDR2 SVGIG (reference sequence). Trimming pared 6 bases from V and 7 bases from J, leaving 12 bases between. This CDR3 is CACPVGRGYTF. The CDR3 region has the DNA TGTGCCTGCCCCGTGGGACGTGGCTACACCTTC.

This clonotype turned up a few times. V usage is TRBV6-2 or TRBV6-3 and J usage is TRBJ2-7, with 10 positions matching TRBD1. The length of the CDR3 is 14 residues. Unmatched junction bases numbered 8, after V lost 6 bases and J lost 6 bases. The germline CDR1 and CDR2 sequences are MNHEY and SVGEGT. CDR3 nucleotides: TGTGCCAGCAGGGCCCCCCGGGACAGGGGCGAGCAGTACTTC. It is translated as CASRAPRDRGEQYF.

Comments on this clonotype: Relative to the germline gene, one junction end is altered; a read error may explain this. The DNA of the CDR3 is TGCGCCAGCAGCCCCCCGGACAGGACTAATGAAAAACTGGTTTTT. It is translated as CASSPPDRTNEKLVF. The gene calls are TRBV5-1 and TRBJ1-4, with 7 bases matching TRBD1. This CDR3 is built from 15 residues. Per the germline V gene, CDR1 is SGHRS and CDR2 is YFSETQ.

This clonotype was seen many times. V gene TRBV25-1 combines with J gene TRBJ2-6; TRBD1 matches at 7 bases. V shed 6 bases, J shed 0 bases, and the junction held 14 bases outside the gene matches. CDR1 and CDR2 (germline): MGHDK, SYGVNS. This CDR3 contains 19 residues. The CDR3 region has the DNA TGTGCCAGCAGGGGAGCCGCTGACAGGGTGGGCTCTGGGGCCAACGTCCTGACTTTC. Its protein is CASRGAADRVGSGANVLTF.

This clonotype has at least ten counts. The gene calls are TRBV4-3 and TRBJ2-3; TRBD2 matches at 10 bases. Per germline, CDR1 LGHNA and CDR2 YSLEER. The length of the CDR3 is 17 residues. V shed 4 bases, J shed 4 bases, and the junction held 11 bases outside the gene matches. CDR3 nucleotide sequence: TGCGCCAGCAGCCGGGGGAGGAGCGGGGGGGCGTCAGATACGCAGTATTTT. Translated: CASSRGRSGGASDTQYF.

This clonotype was seen many times. The V and J genes are TRBV20-1 and TRBJ2-5; 8 bases agree with TRBD2. CDR3 length: 12 amino acids. CDR1 is DFQATT and CDR2 is SNEGSKA in the germline V gene (reference sequence). V dropped 6 bases and J dropped 5; count of bases not matched to a gene: 5. CDR3 sequence reads: CSAGGGRETQYF. The CDR3 DNA sequence: TGCAGTGCCGGGGGGGGGAGGGAGACCCAGTACTTC.

This clonotype was observed many times. The chain joins TRBV10-3 to TRBJ2-1; 8 bases fit TRBD2. The V gene end was trimmed by 7 bases and the J gene end by 7 bases; junction bases not matched to a gene: 6. The CDR3 has 13 amino acids. Per the germline V gene, CDR1 is ENHRY and CDR2 is SYGVKD. CDR3 DNA sequence: TGTGCCATCACCGGGGGGGCCAGAAATGAGCAGTTCTTC. Its protein is CAITGGARNEQFF.

This chain connects TRBV28 to TRBJ2-6; D call uncertain. The V and J ends lost 4 bases and 1 base respectively, with 8 bases between them. CDR3 length: 15 residues. Germline CDR1 MDHEN, CDR2 SYDVKM. The CDR3 DNA reads as TGTGCCAGCAGTTCCCCCCGGTCTGGGGCCAACGTCCTGACTTTC. This codes for CASSSPRSGANVLTF.

This clonotype was picked up many times. The chain is built from TRBV4-2 and TRBJ1-2; no clear D. V was cut by 1 base and J by 5 bases, with 20 bases left in between. Germline V CDR1 and CDR2: LGHNA, YNFKEQ. The CDR3 is 17 amino acids. CDR3 in amino acids: CASSQGPKGGSGYGYTF. The CDR3 nucleotides are TGTGCCAGCAGCCAAGGACCAAAAGGTGGATCGGGGTATGGCTACACCTTC.

In regard to this clonotype: Compared with germline, one end of the junction differs, possibly owing to a read error. J is TRBJ2-1 and V is TRBV12-3 or TRBV12-4; D is uncertain. CDR3 length: 18 amino acids. The DNA for the CDR3 is TGTGCCTGCAGTTTAGAACGGAAATTATTGAGCTCCTACAATGAGCAGTTCTTC. It yields the protein CACSLERKLLSSYNEQFF.

This clonotype was seen at least ten times. This sequence joins TRBV4-3 and TRBJ1-6, with D hard to call. V lost 0 bases to trimming and J lost 7 bases, with 4 bases between them. The CDR3 has 13 amino acids. Germline CDR1 reads LGHNA; CDR2 reads YSLEER. In nucleotides, the CDR3 is TGCGCCAGCAGCCAAGATGGGAATTCACCCCTCCACTTT. It encodes CASSQDGNSPLHF.

By frequency in the sample, this clonotype is medium-sized. The chain employs TRBV20-1 and TRBJ2-5; tentative D call: TRBD1 (5 bases). The germline V gene has CDR1 DFQATT and CDR2 SNEGSKA (reference sequence). The V end lost 2 bases, the J end lost 5 bases, and 9 bases lay between the germline ends. The CDR3 length is 12 residues. The CDR3 coding sequence is TGCAGTGCTAGAAAGGGGCCGGAGACCCAGTACTTC. Translated: CSARKGPETQYF.

This clonotype has ten or more counts. The chain joins TRBV9 to TRBJ2-5, with D tentatively TRBD1 (6 bases). V gave up 5 bases and J gave up 1 base, with 9 bases separating them. The CDR3 runs 13 residues. CDR1 SGDLS and CDR2 YYNGEE come from the germline V gene. CDR3 DNA: TGTGCCAGCAGAGCGGACAGCCAAGAGACCCAGTACTTC. Translating gives CASRADSQETQYF.

This clonotype was recorded many times. This chain joins TRBV29-1 and TRBJ1-2; possibly TRBD1 for D (6 bases). The V end was cut by 3 bases, the J end by 3 bases, with 11 bases between. This CDR3 region has 13 residues. Germline lookup yields CDR1 SQVTM and CDR2 ANQGSEA. The CDR3 loop reads CSVDNREDYGYTF. In DNA, the CDR3 is TGCAGCGTTGACAACAGGGAAGACTATGGCTACACCTTC.